These 23 T cell receptor beta chains were all obtained from the same sample, sequenced in a study of blood T cell repertoires in COVID-19. Sequenced by immunoSEQ multiplex PCR; TCRdb stores in-frame clones only, minus some. Of around 230,000 clones in the sample, 81% were seen once. The sample was peripheral blood. The receptor set was obtained from a woman aged 80 or older with acute or convalescent COVID-19.

The V and J genes are TRBV7-9 and TRBJ1-1, with D perhaps TRBD1 (5 bases). The CDR3 runs 16 residues. The germline CDR1 and CDR2 sequences are SEHNR and FQNEAQ (reference sequence). Trimming stripped 5 bases from V and 5 bases from J, with 21 bases between. This CDR3 is CASSPTGAGGRTEAFF. The CDR3 DNA reads TGTGCCAGCAGCCCGACCGGGGCCGGAGGGAGGACTGAAGCTTTCTTT.

This CDR3 is CAWSVPPRANEKLFF. CDR3 nucleotide sequence: TGTGCCTGGAGTGTACCGCCTAGAGCTAATGAAAAACTGTTTTTT. The chain joins TRBV30 to TRBJ1-4, with D unclear. CDR1 and CDR2 from the germline V gene are GTSNPN and SVGIG (reference sequence). The germline V and J ends were trimmed by 0 bases and 3 bases, with 11 bases remaining between them. This CDR3 is built from 15 residues.

This chain uses TRBV5-1 with TRBJ2-1; D remains ambiguous. The CDR3 is made up of 16 amino acids. Germline V gene lookup returns CDR1 SGHRS and CDR2 YFSETQ. The germline V and J ends were trimmed by 0 bases and 5 bases, with 15 bases remaining between them. CDR3 loop: CASSLDAIGSHNEQFF. DNA for the CDR3: TGCGCCAGCAGCTTGGATGCTATCGGGTCCCACAATGAGCAGTTCTTC.

This chain joins TRBV7-3 and TRBJ2-1; 9 bases line up with TRBD1. V was pared by 5 bases and J by 7 bases, with 9 bases of the junction left unmatched. This CDR3 is built from 15 residues. Germline CDR1 reads SGHTA; CDR2 reads FQGTGA. CDR3: CASSKQQGARNEQFF. CDR3 coding DNA: TGTGCCAGCAGCAAACAACAGGGGGCGCGGAATGAGCAGTTCTTC.

The V call is TRBV5-1, the J call TRBJ1-5; weak D call: TRBD1 (5 bases). V lost 0 bases, J lost 5 bases, and 9 bases lay in between. Looked up from germline, CDR1 is SGHRS and CDR2 is YFSETQ. The length of the CDR3 is 14 residues. The CDR3: CASSLGTGYQPQHF. The CDR3 DNA follows: TGCGCCAGCAGCTTGGGTACAGGCTATCAGCCCCAGCATTTT.

At least ten counts were recorded for this clone. The V and J genes are TRBV6-1 and TRBJ2-1; 9 positions agree with TRBD2. The germline CDR1 and CDR2 sequences are MNHNS and SASEGT. The CDR3 is 15 amino acids. Trimming took 3 bases from V and 4 from J; bases not matched to a gene: 4. The CDR3 region has the DNA TGTGCCAGCAGTGATTCTAGCGGGACGTACAATGAGCAGTTCTTC. Translation: CASSDSSGTYNEQFF.

The chain has TRBV7-2 and TRBJ2-3; the match to TRBD2 covers 9 bases. CDR3 length equals 16 residues. The germline V gene encodes CDR1 SGHTA and CDR2 FQGNSA. V shed 1 base and J 2 bases; nucleotides not matched to a gene: 4. DNA for the CDR3: TGTGCCAGCAGCTTAGTCCCTAGCGGGGTCACAGATACGCAGTATTTT. The encoded protein is CASSLVPSGVTDTQYF.

The chain joins TRBV3-1 (or the pseudogene TRBV3-2) to TRBJ2-3; D remains ambiguous. The V and J ends lost 6 bases and 3 bases respectively, with 4 bases between them. This CDR3 spans 11 amino acids. Germline V gene sequence: CDR1 LGHDT, CDR2 YNNKEL (reference sequence). This chain's CDR3 is CASRQTDTQYF. The CDR3 DNA follows: TGTGCCAGCAGACAGACAGATACGCAGTATTTT.

This clone came up a few times. The CDR3 DNA reads as TGTGCCAGCAGCCAAATTAGCGGGGGCGGAGATACGCAGTATTTT. Translated: CASSQISGGGDTQYF. The chain is built from TRBV13 and TRBJ2-3, with TRBD2 matching over 9 bases. CDR1 is PRHDT and CDR2 is FYEKMQ in the germline V gene (reference sequence). The CDR3 loop spans 15 amino acids. The V gene end was trimmed by 5 bases and the J gene end by 5 bases; junction bases not matched to a gene: 8.

This sequence joins TRBV10-3 and TRBJ2-7; 7 nucleotides match TRBD2. Germline CDR1 ENHRY, CDR2 SYGVKD. V lost 0 bases to trimming and J lost 2 bases; unmatched junction nucleotides: 4. The CDR3 has 15 amino acids. Here the CDR3 DNA reads TGTGCCATCAGTGAGTCGATTGGGGGGGCCTACGAGCAGTACTTC. Encoded protein: CAISESIGGAYEQYF.

The chain combines TRBV5-8 with TRBJ2-7; 8 nucleotides agree with TRBD2. CDR3 size: 15 residues. Looked up from germline, CDR1 is SGHTS and CDR2 is YDEGEE. Trimming took 5 bases from V and 3 from J; bases not matched to a gene: 10. The CDR3 loop reads CASRGSGSAHYEQYF. Written as DNA, the CDR3 is TGTGCCAGCAGGGGGAGCGGGAGCGCGCACTACGAGCAGTACTTC.

The chain couples TRBV5-1 to TRBJ2-7; TRBD1 might be the D (6 bases). V lost 3 bases and J 5 bases, leaving 15 bases between the germline ends. This CDR3 comprises 14 residues. The germline CDR1 and CDR2 sequences are SGHRS and YFSETQ. In DNA form, the CDR3 reads TGCGCCAGCAGCTGGACAGATGGGGTCCACGAGCAGTACTTC. The encoded protein is CASSWTDGVHEQYF.

This clone was detected only once. The CDR3 sequence is CASSFRQALTSGNTIYF. The CDR3 DNA is TGTGCCAGCAGCTTCCGACAGGCCCTGACCTCTGGAAACACCATATATTTT. The chain recombines TRBV5-5 with TRBJ1-3; weak D call: TRBD1 (6 bases). The germline V gene has CDR1 SGHKS and CDR2 YYEKEE (reference sequence). V was shortened by 2 bases and J by 0 bases, with 15 bases between the two germline ends. The CDR3 totals 17 residues.

The chain combines TRBV9 with TRBJ2-7; the match to TRBD2 covers 9 bases. The junction had 7 bases not matched to a gene; V was cut back by 4 bases and J by 2 bases. CDR3 length: 15 amino acids. In germline, CDR1 is SGDLS, CDR2 YYNGEE. Written as DNA, the CDR3 is TGTGCCAGCAGCCCGCCGGGACTAGCTCCCTACGAGCAGTACTTC. This codes for CASSPPGLAPYEQYF.

This chain connects TRBV6-5 to TRBJ2-5, with D maybe TRBD1 (6 bases). V lost 4 bases and J 2 bases, leaving 8 bases between the germline ends. Per germline, CDR1 MNHEY and CDR2 SVGAGI. The CDR3 consists of 13 residues. CDR3 nucleotide sequence: TGTGCCAGCAGTTGGCAGGGGCAAGAGACCCAGTACTTC. Its translation: CASSWQGQETQYF.

J is TRBJ1-6 and V is TRBV5-6; D might be TRBD1 (5 bases). Germline V gene lookup returns CDR1 SGHDT and CDR2 YYEEEE. V dropped 4 bases and J dropped 5 bases, with 13 bases sitting between them. The CDR3 is made up of 15 amino acids. The CDR3 DNA reads as TGTGCCAGCAGCCGTCAGGACACCAATAATTCACCCCTCCACTTT. Translation gives CASSRQDTNNSPLHF.

The V call is TRBV9, the J call TRBJ2-2; the D gene is possibly TRBD1 (5 bases). This CDR3 spans 15 amino acids. V lost 0 bases and J 3 bases, leaving 9 bases between the germline ends. In germline, CDR1 is SGDLS, CDR2 YYNGEE. The CDR3 reads CASSVGRVDTGELFF. CDR3 DNA sequence: TGTGCCAGCAGCGTAGGCAGGGTCGACACCGGGGAGCTGTTTTTT.

The chain couples TRBV27 to TRBJ1-6; a possible D gene is TRBD1 (5 bases). The CDR3 contains 15 residues. V was clipped by 2 bases and J by 7 bases, with 12 bases between them. The germline gives CDR1 MNHEY, CDR2 SMNVEV (reference sequence). Here the CDR3 reads CASSLRGMVNSPLHF. CDR3 nucleotide sequence: TGTGCCAGCAGTTTACGGGGGATGGTGAATTCACCCCTCCACTTT.

This clone has only a few counts. The DNA for the CDR3 is TGTGCCAGCAGCCAAAAAGGGACAGAGACTAGTCAAGCTTTCTTT. It specifies CASSQKGTETSQAFF. V usage is TRBV3-1 (or the pseudogene TRBV3-2) and J usage is TRBJ1-1, with TRBD1 matching 7 bases. The V and J ends lost 2 bases and 9 bases, in that order; junction bases with no gene match: 12. The CDR3 has 15 amino acids. CDR1 is LGHDT and CDR2 is YNNKEL in the germline V gene (reference sequence).

V is TRBV9 and J is TRBJ2-7, with TRBD2 identical over 11 bases. V was clipped by 3 bases and J by 1 base; unmatched bases: 3. CDR3 length: 15 amino acids. Germline values: CDR1 SGDLS, CDR2 YYNGEE. The CDR3, as DNA: TGTGCCAGCAGCGCTACTAGCGGGGGTTCCTACGAGCAGTACTTC. It is translated as CASSATSGGSYEQYF.

The rearrangement uses TRBV28 and TRBJ2-4, with 10 bases matching TRBD2. Germline lookup yields CDR1 MDHEN and CDR2 SYDVKM. This CDR3 has 18 residues. J was trimmed by 3 bases and V by 0 bases; bases with no gene match: 8. The CDR3 protein is CASSLWPSGSRGKNIQYF. CDR3 bases: TGTGCCAGCAGTTTATGGCCTAGCGGGAGTCGGGGCAAAAACATTCAGTACTTC. The full variable domain, completed using reference TRBV28 and TRBJ2-4, is DVKVTQSSRYLVKRTGEKVFLECVQDMDHENMFWYRQDPGLGLRLIYFSYDVKMKEKGDIPEGYSVSREKKERFSLILESASTNQTSMYLCASSLWPSGSRGKNIQYFGAGTRLSVL.

This clone has only one observation. The chain is built from TRBV19 and TRBJ1-1, with D tentatively TRBD1 (6 bases). CDR3 length equals 14 residues. Deletions cut 3 bases from V and 6 bases from J, with 14 bases between. Per the germline V gene, CDR1 is LNHDA and CDR2 is SQIVND (reference sequence). In DNA, the CDR3 is TGTGCCAGTAGTATGAGGCTCAGGGGCCCTGAAGCTTTCTTT. Translated: CASSMRLRGPEAFF.

The chain has TRBV5-4 and TRBJ1-2, with TRBD1 matching over 7 bases. The CDR3 covers 14 residues. The V segment lost 0 bases and the J segment 8 bases; nucleotides outside the gene matches: 7. The germline V gene encodes CDR1 SGHNT and CDR2 YYREEE (reference sequence). The CDR3 is CASSLERGLEGYTF. DNA of the CDR3: TGTGCCAGCAGCTTGGAAAGGGGGCTGGAAGGCTACACCTTC.